The 11 T cell receptor beta chains reported below all come from one sample, sequenced in a study of cytomegalovirus exposure and HLA in healthy donors. Amplification used 60 Vbeta primers and 13 Jbeta primers. Using immunoSEQ multiplex PCR, the repertoire was profiled, and TCRdb retains in-frame clones only, with some absent. Seen here are about 130,000 clones, about 80% observed once, and the top ten hold about 7%. Source material: PBMCs. The receptors stem from a man between 40 and 49 years old in good health and CMV-seropositive.

V gene TRBV19 combines with J gene TRBJ2-1; 9 positions agree with TRBD2. V lost 6 bases to trimming and J lost 4 bases; unmatched junction nucleotides: 7. The germline V gene encodes CDR1 LNHDA and CDR2 SQIVND (reference sequence). This CDR3 spans 15 amino acids. The CDR3 bases are TGTGCCAGTAGGCCAGCGGGAGGTTATTACAATGAGCAGTTCTTC. Its translation: CASRPAGGYYNEQFF.

V gene TRBV18 combines with J gene TRBJ1-5; 7 bases map to TRBD1. With 8 bases clipped from V and 3 bases from J, the junction kept 4 bases outside the gene matches. CDR1 is KGHSH, CDR2 LQKENI, per germline. The CDR3 runs to 13 residues. The DNA for the CDR3 is TGTGCCAGCCCCGACAGGGACAATCAGCCCCAGCATTTT. Translating it yields CASPDRDNQPQHF. Full variable domain (remainder filled in from reference TRBV18 and TRBJ1-5): NAGVMQNPRHLVRRRGQEARLRCSPMKGHSHVYWYRQLPEEGLKFMVYLQKENIIDESGMPKERFSAEFPKEGPSILRIQQVVRGDSAAYFCASPDRDNQPQHFGDGTRLSIL.

Regarding this clone: The junction does not match germline at one end; this may be a read error. V is TRBV4-2 and J is TRBJ1-2; possible D gene TRBD1, 6 bases. CDR3 length: 14 residues. CDR1 is LGHNA, CDR2 YNFKEQ, per germline. Here the CDR3 reads CASGQDTKGTIIAF. CDR3 DNA sequence: TGTGCCAGCGGCCAAGATACGAAGGGGACAATCATCGCCTTC.

The chain uses TRBV5-4 and TRBJ1-2, with TRBD1 matching over 9 bases. The CDR3 length is 13 residues. The germline gives CDR1 SGHNT, CDR2 YYREEE (reference sequence). The junction had 7 bases not matched to a gene; V was cut back by 5 bases and J by 8 bases. DNA of the CDR3: TGTGCCAGCAGATGGGACAGGGCGTCGGGCTACACCTTC. It yields the protein CASRWDRASGYTF. The full variable domain, rest sourced from reference TRBV5-4 and TRBJ1-2, is ETGVTQSPTHLIKTRGQQVTLRCSSQSGHNTVSWYQQALGQGPQFIFQYYREEENGRGNFPPRFSGLQFPNYSSELNVNALELDDSALYLCASRWDRASGYTFGSGTRLTVV.

The genes are TRBV14 and TRBJ2-7; D may be TRBD1 (5 bases). The CDR3 spans 12 residues. Germline-derived CDR1 and CDR2 are SGHDN and FVKESK. V was cut by 1 base and J by 11 bases, with 12 bases left in between. CDR3 protein: CASSQADSPEYF. The CDR3 coding sequence is TGTGCCAGCAGCCAAGCAGACAGCCCCGAGTACTTC.

V is TRBV18 and J is TRBJ1-6; the D gene is possibly TRBD1 (6 bases). CDR1 and CDR2 from the germline V gene are KGHSH and LQKENI. CDR3 length: 15 amino acids. Between the trimmed V and J ends, which lost 6 bases and 5 bases, there was a span of 14 bases. The CDR3 protein is CASSAWTADNSPLHF. The CDR3 DNA reads as TGTGCCAGCTCGGCTTGGACAGCAGATAATTCACCCCTCCACTTT.

This clone has more than one count but fewer than ten. The chain has TRBV28 and TRBJ2-7, with a weak D call TRBD1 (5 bases). CDR3 length: 12 residues. CDR1 is MDHEN and CDR2 is SYDVKM in the germline V gene. V lost 10 bases, J lost 1 base, and 11 bases lay in between. The CDR3 loop reads CAIQGRSYEQYF. CDR3 DNA: TGTGCCATCCAGGGTAGGTCCTACGAGCAGTACTTC. The whole variable domain, filled in from reference TRBV28 and TRBJ2-7, reads DVKVTQSSRYLVKRTGEKVFLECVQDMDHENMFWYRQDPGLGLRLIYFSYDVKMKEKGDIPEGYSVSREKKERFSLILESASTNQTSMYLCAIQGRSYEQYFGPGTRLTVT.

J is TRBJ2-1 and V is TRBV4-1; D uncertain. The CDR3 has 12 residues. Trimming left V 0 bases short and J 8 bases short, with 5 bases between. CDR1 and CDR2 (germline): MGHRA, YSYEKL. The CDR3 DNA is TGCGCCAGCAGCCAAGATCTTTATGAGCAGTTCTTC. This encodes CASSQDLYEQFF.

The gene calls are TRBV5-1 and TRBJ2-7, with a possible D match to TRBD2 (6 bases). The germline CDR1 and CDR2 sequences are SGHRS and YFSETQ. V was clipped by 9 bases and J by 5 bases, with 9 bases between them. CDR3 length: 10 residues. DNA for the CDR3: TGCGCCACCTCGGGGGACGAGCAGTACTTC. Protein sequence: CATSGDEQYF.

This chain joins TRBV5-1 and TRBJ2-2; 8 nucleotides agree with TRBD1. The length of the CDR3 is 17 residues. J was trimmed by 7 bases and V by 3 bases; bases with no gene match: 14. The germline V gene has CDR1 SGHRS and CDR2 YFSETQ. In nucleotides, the CDR3 is TGCGCCAGCAGCTCTGAACCTACAGGGGGTCGGGGCGGGGAGCTGTTTTTT. It translates to CASSSEPTGGRGGELFF.

This rearrangement joins TRBV28 to TRBJ2-2; 7 bases are shared with TRBD1. The V segment lost 1 base and the J segment 4 bases; nucleotides outside the gene matches: 6. CDR3 size: 16 residues. CDR1 is MDHEN and CDR2 is SYDVKM in the germline V gene. The CDR3 is CASSLFEGAPTGELFF. In nucleotides, the CDR3 is TGTGCCAGCAGTTTATTCGAGGGGGCGCCCACCGGGGAGCTGTTTTTT.